Below are 18 T cell receptor beta chains sequenced from a single sample in a study of T-cell reconstitution after alpha-beta-depleted transplantation in children. Using unique molecular identifiers, the investigators prepared the TCRbeta library. TCRdb called the PCR reads again in MiXCR, with one record for every CDR3 protein. In the table there are around 87,000 distinct CDR3 sequences, 6.5% to 8.5% of which are singletons. This sample comprised PBMCs from the stem cell graft donor, obtained from the stem cell graft. The receptors here all came from a human donor who donated a stem cell graft to a child with congenital amegakaryocytic thrombocytopenia.

This clonotype was counted many times. J is TRBJ2-7 and V is TRBV25-1, with 10 nucleotides matching TRBD2. Germline CDR1 MGHDK, CDR2 SYGVNS. CDR3 length equals 15 residues. V was pared by 5 bases and J by 2 bases, with 6 bases of the junction left unmatched. The CDR3 is CASSPASGGTYEQYF. The CDR3 nucleotides are TGTGCCAGCAGTCCCGCTAGCGGGGGAACCTACGAGCAGTACTTC.

At least ten counts were recorded for this clonotype. The chain uses TRBV12-3 or TRBV12-4 and TRBJ2-2; 7 bases are a match to TRBD2. The length of the CDR3 is 16 residues. With 4 bases clipped from V and 1 base from J, the junction kept 6 bases outside the gene matches. CDR3 sequence reads: CASSSPGGRNTGELFF. The CDR3 DNA reads as TGTGCCAGCAGTTCACCAGGCGGGAGGAACACCGGGGAGCTGTTTTTT.

This clonotype showed up many times. The rearrangement links TRBV20-1 to TRBJ2-1; 9 nucleotides line up with TRBD1. The ends lost 5 bases at V and 6 bases at J; junction bases unmatched: 11. The CDR3 is 15 residues long. In germline, CDR1 is DFQATT, CDR2 SNEGSKA (reference sequence). DNA for the CDR3: TGCAGTGCTCTTGACCGGGACAGGGCCGTCAATGAGCAGTTCTTC. This encodes CSALDRDRAVNEQFF.

This clonotype was observed at least ten times. This rearrangement joins TRBV6-5 to TRBJ1-1, with a weak D call TRBD1 (5 bases). The CDR3 has 14 residues. Trimming left V 6 bases short and J 5 bases short, with 16 bases between. In germline, CDR1 is MNHEY, CDR2 SVGAGI. The CDR3 DNA reads as TGTGCCAGCAGGCGGGATGAGGGGACGACTGAAGCTTTCTTT. Protein: CASRRDEGTTEAFF.

This clonotype has a count of ten or more. The rearrangement joins TRBV7-9 to TRBJ1-2; TRBD1 might be the D (6 bases). The ends were cut back, 7 bases at V and 4 bases at J, with 13 bases in the middle. Germline V gene lookup returns CDR1 SEHNR and CDR2 FQNEAQ (reference sequence). The CDR3 consists of 13 residues. The CDR3 loop reads CASTRGGVYGYTF. CDR3 in DNA: TGTGCCAGCACCCGAGGGGGGGTCTATGGCTACACCTTC.

Many counts were recorded for this clonotype. The gene calls are TRBV12-3 or TRBV12-4 and TRBJ2-7, with a weak D call TRBD1 (6 bases). Trimming cost V 6 bases and J 2 bases, with 14 bases left between them. This CDR3 has 14 amino acids. This CDR3 is CASSPKRGTYEQYF. CDR3 sequence (DNA): TGTGCCAGCAGCCCTAAGAGGGGGACCTACGAGCAGTACTTC.

The chain has TRBV19 and TRBJ1-2; D gene uncertain. CDR3 size: 12 residues. V lost 11 bases to trimming and J lost 8 bases, with 18 bases between them. The germline gives CDR1 LNHDA, CDR2 SQIVND (reference sequence). CDR3 coding DNA: TGTGCCTCCAACGGGTTGGCGGGAGGCTACACCTTC. Amino acid sequence: CASNGLAGGYTF. Drawing the rest from reference TRBV19 and TRBJ1-2, the complete variable domain is DGGITQSPKYLFRKEGQNVTLSCEQNLNHDAMYWYRQDPGQGLRLIYYSQIVNDFQKGDIAEGYSVSREKKESFPLTVTSAQKNPTAFYLCASNGLAGGYTFGSGTRLTVV.

This clonotype was seen a single time. In DNA form, the CDR3 reads TGCAGTGCTAGGCTGGGTCTTGACTATGGCTACACCTTC. Translation gives CSARLGLDYGYTF. The chain is built from TRBV20-1 and TRBJ1-2; D is ambiguous. Germline lookup yields CDR1 DFQATT and CDR2 SNEGSKA (reference sequence). The CDR3 sequence is 13 residues long. V lost 3 bases to trimming and J lost 3 bases, with 11 bases between them.

This clonotype was seen ten or more times. This rearrangement joins TRBV11-2 to TRBJ2-7; D unresolved. V lost 6 bases and J lost 2, with 14 bases in between. The CDR3 runs 14 residues. The germline V gene encodes CDR1 SGHAT and CDR2 FQNNGV. The CDR3 reads CASSPTRGTYEQYF. The CDR3 DNA reads TGTGCCAGCAGTCCAACTCGCGGCACCTACGAGCAGTACTTC.

This clonotype has only a few counts. The chain joins TRBV7-2 to TRBJ2-7; 8 nucleotides align to TRBD2. V lost 2 bases and J lost 5; bases outside the gene matches: 5. CDR1 and CDR2 (germline): SGHTA, FQGNSA. This CDR3 spans 14 amino acids. CDR3 nucleotides: TGTGCCAGCAGCTTAAACGGGAGGGGCGACGAGCAGTACTTC. Its protein is CASSLNGRGDEQYF.

This clonotype occurred many times. The chain is built from TRBV12-3 or TRBV12-4 and TRBJ1-6; no clear D gene. There are 13 residues in the CDR3. V was trimmed by 10 bases and J by 0 bases, leaving 7 bases between them. The CDR3 is CATRSSYNSPLHF. CDR3 nucleotide sequence: TGTGCCACAAGGAGCTCCTATAATTCACCCCTCCACTTT.

A note on this clonotype: This clone may be a read error of a much larger clone one base away. The chain links TRBV7-2 to TRBJ2-3, with D perhaps matching TRBD1 or TRBD2 (6 bases each). The CDR3 is 15 residues long. Germline CDR1 is SGHTA and CDR2 is FQGNSA. CDR3 DNA sequence: TGTGCCAGCAGCTTACTTTGGGGGGCCACAAATACGCAGTATTTT. As protein: CASSLLWGATNTQYF.

There are many counts of this clonotype. This rearrangement joins TRBV29-1 to TRBJ1-1; 7 nucleotides match TRBD1. Germline assignment: CDR1 SQVTM and CDR2 ANQGSEA. The V gene end was trimmed by 7 bases and the J gene end by 0 bases; junction bases not matched to a gene: 11. The CDR3 loop spans 15 amino acids. CDR3 amino acids: CSGSGGGLMNTEAFF. In DNA, the CDR3 is TGCAGCGGCTCAGGGGGGGGTCTTATGAACACTGAAGCTTTCTTT.

In its sample, this clonotype was seen many times. The V gene is TRBV14, the J gene TRBJ1-1; unclear D gene. CDR1 is SGHDN, CDR2 FVKESK, per germline. V was pared by 2 bases and J by 0 bases, with 13 bases between. CDR3 length: 16 amino acids. CDR3 sequence (DNA): TGTGCCAGCAGCCAAATTGGATGGGGAATGAACACTGAAGCTTTCTTT. Its protein product is CASSQIGWGMNTEAFF.

This clonotype was detected ten times or more. The J gene is TRBJ1-5, the V gene TRBV12-3 or TRBV12-4; D gene uncertain. V gave up 7 bases and J gave up 7 bases, with 14 bases separating them. This CDR3 is 13 amino acids long. CDR3 in DNA: TGTGCCAGCACTGCCGGACCGGACCAGCCCCAGCATTTT. As protein: CASTAGPDQPQHF.

Ten or more counts support this clonotype. The chain recombines TRBV7-9 with TRBJ2-5; 8 positions agree with TRBD1. Germline CDR1 reads SEHNR; CDR2 reads FQNEAQ (reference sequence). J lost 4 bases, V lost 1 base, and 11 bases had no gene match. The CDR3 sequence is 17 residues long. The CDR3 DNA reads as TGTGCCAGCAGCTTAGAGGTCTCAGGGGGCGCTTCAGAGACCCAGTACTTC. Its translation is CASSLEVSGGASETQYF. Full variable domain (outside the CDR3, taken from reference TRBV7-9 and TRBJ2-5): DTGVSQNPRHKITKRGQNVTFRCDPISEHNRLYWYRQTLGQGPEFLTYFQNEAQLEKSRLLSDRFSAERPKGSFSTLEIQRTEQGDSAMYLCASSLEVSGGASETQYFGPGTRLLVL.

This clonotype was seen at least ten times. The chain links TRBV20-1 to TRBJ2-2; TRBD2 agrees at 9 bases. J lost 7 bases, V lost 2 bases, and 5 bases had no gene match. Germline CDR1 and CDR2: DFQATT and SNEGSKA (reference sequence). The CDR3 is 14 residues long. CDR3 in amino acids: CSARLLAGIGELFF. CDR3 in DNA: TGCAGTGCTAGATTGCTAGCGGGGATCGGGGAGCTGTTTTTT.

This clonotype was found many times. This chain connects TRBV30 to TRBJ1-5, with D tentatively TRBD1 (6 bases). CDR1 is GTSNPN and CDR2 is SVGIG in the germline V gene (reference sequence). Trimming stripped 5 bases from V and 2 bases from J, with 10 bases between. This CDR3 region has 13 residues. For the CDR3, the DNA is TGTGCCTGGTCAGGGGAAGGCAATCAGCCCCAGCATTTT. Protein sequence: CAWSGEGNQPQHF.